Shown below are 5 T cell receptor beta chains from a single sample sequenced in a study of cytomegalovirus exposure and HLA in healthy donors. PCR was performed using 60 Vbeta and 13 Jbeta primers. The assay was immunoSEQ multiplex PCR, and TCRdb's table has in-frame clones only and misses some. The repertoire holds over 150,000 clones, with 70% to 90% as singletons. The material sequenced was PBMCs. The receptor set was obtained from a woman aged 25 to 39 in good health and CMV-seronegative.

The chain combines TRBV15 with TRBJ2-7; the D gene is possibly TRBD1 (5 bases). Deletions cut 0 bases from V and 5 bases from J, with 20 bases between. This CDR3 contains 17 residues. Germline V CDR1 and CDR2: LNHNV, YYDKDF (reference sequence). CDR3 coding DNA: TGTGCCACCAGCAGAGATCTGGCGGCAGGGTCCCCTCACGAGCAGTACTTC. Residues: CATSRDLAAGSPHEQYF.

This rearrangement joins TRBV15 to TRBJ1-5; 7 nucleotides align to TRBD1. The CDR3 runs 16 residues. From germline, CDR1 is LNHNV and CDR2 YYDKDF (reference sequence). V gave up 0 bases and J gave up 4 bases; unmatched junction bases: 6. CDR3 residues: CATSRDLGQENQPQHF. CDR3 nucleotides: TGTGCCACCAGCAGAGATCTCGGACAGGAAAATCAGCCCCAGCATTTT.

This rearrangement joins TRBV18 to TRBJ2-7; 16 bases are shared with TRBD2. Looked up from germline, CDR1 is KGHSH and CDR2 is LQKENI. Trimming at V came to 2 bases and at J to 12 bases, leaving 4 bases not matched to a gene. The CDR3 contains 14 residues. DNA of the CDR3: TGTGCCAGCTCACCAGGGACTAGCGGGAGGGACCCGTACTTC. Its translation is CASSPGTSGRDPYF.

The chain joins TRBV5-4 to TRBJ2-1; a weak D match, TRBD2 (6 bases). The CDR3 is made up of 14 amino acids. Germline assignment: CDR1 SGHNT and CDR2 YYREEE (reference sequence). V lost 4 bases and J lost 0, with 8 bases in between. The CDR3 DNA reads as TGTGCCAGCAGCCTGGGACTCTCCTACAATGAGCAGTTCTTC. It encodes CASSLGLSYNEQFF.

The rearrangement joins TRBV20-1 to TRBJ1-4; D gene ambiguous. The CDR3 has 11 residues. Germline CDR1 and CDR2: DFQATT and SNEGSKA (reference sequence). Trimming took off 3 bases at V and 7 bases at J, with 6 bases between the two ends. CDR3 residues: CSASYGEKLFF. In nucleotides, the CDR3 is TGCAGTGCTAGTTACGGTGAAAAACTGTTTTTT.